The 18 T cell receptor beta chains below were found in one sample sequenced in a study of early T cells in non-severe SARS-CoV-2 infection. TCRdb ran MiXCR on the 5' RACE reads and lists one entry per CDR3 protein. The sample lists roughly 66,000 distinct CDR3 sequences, roughly 9% occurring once. Sample: whole blood. These receptors all come from an adult who was a healthcare worker with PCR-confirmed SARS-CoV-2 infection or an uninfected control (not recorded which).

This clonotype has more than one count but fewer than ten. The gene calls are TRBV6-5 and TRBJ2-2, with D perhaps being TRBD1 or TRBD2 (6 bases each). Germline loops: CDR1 MNHEY, CDR2 SVGAGI. The CDR3 extends over 15 amino acids. The V gene lost 0 bases and the J gene lost 6 bases, with 11 bases spanning the gap. The CDR3 DNA sequence: TGTGCCAGCAGTTACTCGGGGGGCGCAGCCGGGGAGCTGTTTTTT. Encoded protein: CASSYSGGAAGELFF.

The sample holds a few counts of this clonotype. The rearrangement joins TRBV18 to TRBJ2-3; no firm D call. Per the germline V gene, CDR1 is KGHSH and CDR2 is LQKENI. This CDR3 has 14 residues. V lost 2 bases to trimming and J lost 5 bases, with 11 bases between them. CDR3 DNA: TGTGCCAGCTCACCAAGTAGTTCCCGAGATACGCAGTATTTT. Its translation: CASSPSSSRDTQYF.

This clonotype was seen at least ten times. The gene calls are TRBV12-3 or TRBV12-4 and TRBJ2-2, with D perhaps TRBD1 (6 bases). Trimming stripped 6 bases from V and 11 bases from J, with 13 bases between. The CDR3 runs to 12 residues. The CDR3 DNA sequence: TGTGCCAGCAGCACGAACAGGGTCGAGCTGTTTTTT. Its translation is CASSTNRVELFF.

The table lists this clonotype with many counts. The chain carries TRBV6-2 or TRBV6-3 and TRBJ1-2, with D perhaps TRBD1 (5 bases). CDR1 is MNHEY, CDR2 SVGEGT, per germline. The ends were cut back, 5 bases at V and 4 bases at J, with 11 bases in the middle. This CDR3 spans 13 amino acids. The CDR3 DNA follows: TGTGCCAGCAGTCTCCAGGACATCTATGGCTACACCTTC. Translated, it gives CASSLQDIYGYTF.

V is TRBV20-1 and J is TRBJ1-1, with 8 positions matching TRBD1. The CDR3 spans 15 residues. V lost 3 bases and J lost 4; bases outside the gene matches: 10. The germline V gene encodes CDR1 DFQATT and CDR2 SNEGSKA (reference sequence). The CDR3 DNA reads as TGCAGTGCTAGGCGACAGGGGAGGTTGTCCACTGAAGCTTTCTTT. Protein sequence: CSARRQGRLSTEAFF.

This clonotype has ten or more counts. This chain uses TRBV15 with TRBJ2-1, with TRBD2 identical over 9 bases. V was clipped by 0 bases and J by 6 bases; unmatched bases: 3. This CDR3 spans 15 amino acids. Germline-derived CDR1 and CDR2 are LNHNV and YYDKDF (reference sequence). Here the CDR3 reads CATSRERLAVNEQFF. In DNA form, the CDR3 reads TGTGCCACCAGCAGAGAGAGACTAGCGGTCAATGAGCAGTTCTTC.

The chain uses TRBV7-2 and TRBJ2-5; 9 bases are shared with TRBD2. The CDR3 extends over 15 amino acids. Germline V lookup: CDR1 SGHTA, CDR2 FQGNSA. Trimming removed 7 bases from V and 1 base from J; junction bases left unmatched: 7. CDR3 loop: CASTRRLAAQETQYF. In DNA, the CDR3 is TGTGCCAGCACCCGTAGACTAGCGGCCCAAGAGACCCAGTACTTC.

V is TRBV7-6 and J is TRBJ2-3; D is perhaps TRBD1 (5 bases). V was cut by 1 base and J by 3 bases, with 17 bases left in between. Per germline, CDR1 SGHVS and CDR2 FNYEAQ. The CDR3 length is 17 residues. The CDR3 nucleotides read TGTGCCAGCAGCTTAGGAGTAAGGGGCAGTGGGACAGATACGCAGTATTTT. This sequence encodes CASSLGVRGSGTDTQYF.

This clonotype has a count of ten or more. This chain joins TRBV30 and TRBJ1-1, with 7 nucleotides matching TRBD1. The CDR3 covers 16 residues. V shed 8 bases and J 0 bases; nucleotides not matched to a gene: 15. Looked up from germline, CDR1 is GTSNPN and CDR2 is SVGIG (reference sequence). The CDR3 region has the DNA TGTGCCGGGAACCTTCTGACAGGGTGGATGAACACTGAAGCTTTCTTT. It encodes CAGNLLTGWMNTEAFF.

This clonotype was observed many times. The chain joins TRBV29-1 to TRBJ2-7; 8 bases line up with TRBD1. CDR3 length: 15 residues. CDR1 is SQVTM and CDR2 is ANQGSEA in the germline V gene. V was pared by 3 bases and J by 1 base, with 8 bases of the junction left unmatched. CDR3 coding DNA: TGCAGCGTTGATGGCACCGGGACAGGATCCTACGAGCAGTACTTC. It translates to CSVDGTGTGSYEQYF.

V and J are TRBV29-1 and TRBJ2-7, with D perhaps TRBD1 (6 bases). Germline V gene lookup returns CDR1 SQVTM and CDR2 ANQGSEA. The CDR3 contains 13 residues. Trimming shortened V by 6 bases and J by 1 base, and 13 bases separated the two germline ends. The chain's CDR3 is CSVRRGLSYEQYF. The CDR3 DNA reads TGCAGCGTACGAAGGGGGTTATCCTACGAGCAGTACTTC.

This clonotype was seen more than once but under ten times. Its ends do not fully match the called genes, so a read error is possible. V is TRBV7-9 and J is TRBJ2-7; the D gene is possibly TRBD1 (6 bases). Germline CDR1 reads SEHNR; CDR2 reads FQNEAQ (reference sequence). The CDR3 spans 11 residues. As DNA, the CDR3 is TGTGCCAGCAGCTCGGGACACCCAAACCACTTC. Translation: CASSSGHPNHF. The complete variable domain, with remaining parts taken from reference TRBV7-9 and TRBJ2-7, reads DTGVSQNPRHKITKRGQNVTFRCDPISEHNRLYWYRQTLGQGPEFLTYFQNEAQLEKSRLLSDRFSAERPKGSFSTLEIQRTEQGDSAMYLCASSSGHPNHFGPGTRLTVT.

The gene calls are TRBV5-1 and TRBJ1-1; D is undetermined. The germline V gene has CDR1 SGHRS and CDR2 YFSETQ. The CDR3 covers 13 residues. V gave up 1 base and J gave up 10 bases, with 14 bases separating them. CDR3 residues: CASSLYDGLGAFF. As DNA, the CDR3 is TGCGCCAGCAGCTTGTACGACGGTCTTGGAGCTTTCTTT.

This sequence joins TRBV6-5 and TRBJ2-1; D gene unclear. Germline-derived CDR1 and CDR2 are MNHEY and SVGAGI. V was trimmed by 6 bases and J by 0 bases, leaving 15 bases between them. The CDR3 is 16 residues long. This CDR3 reads CASSRRLPSSYNEQFF. CDR3 DNA: TGTGCCAGCAGCCGCAGACTCCCGAGCTCCTACAATGAGCAGTTCTTC.

This clonotype showed up many times. The chain's CDR3 is CSAPGTFGTGYTF. DNA of the CDR3: TGCAGTGCTCCCGGGACTTTCGGGACCGGCTACACCTTC. The chain employs TRBV20-1 and TRBJ1-2; a possible D gene is TRBD1 (5 bases). CDR1 DFQATT and CDR2 SNEGSKA come from the germline V gene (reference sequence). The CDR3 is made up of 13 amino acids. V was clipped by 5 bases and J by 8 bases, with 18 bases between them.

This sequence joins TRBV19 and TRBJ2-2; unclear D gene. Germline CDR1 is LNHDA and CDR2 is SQIVND (reference sequence). CDR3 size: 14 residues. Trimming pared 3 bases from V and 0 bases from J, leaving 5 bases between. The CDR3 is CASSILPNTGELFF. In nucleotides, the CDR3 is TGTGCCAGTAGTATCCTCCCGAACACCGGGGAGCTGTTTTTT.

This clonotype showed up many times. For the CDR3, the DNA is TGCAGCGTCCCGACGAGGCTAGCATGGAACGAGCAGTTCTTC. Its translation: CSVPTRLAWNEQFF. The V gene is TRBV29-1, the J gene TRBJ2-1, with D possibly being TRBD2 (5 bases). CDR1 and CDR2 (germline): SQVTM, ANQGSEA. V was pared by 6 bases and J by 10 bases, with 22 bases between. The CDR3 consists of 14 residues.

This chain joins TRBV7-3 and TRBJ2-7; 9 bases agree with TRBD2. J was trimmed by 6 bases and V by 1 base; bases with no gene match: 7. Looked up from germline, CDR1 is SGHTA and CDR2 is FQGTGA. The CDR3 loop spans 15 amino acids. CDR3 in amino acids: CASSLIPSGMGEQYF. The CDR3 nucleotides are TGTGCCAGCAGCTTAATTCCTAGCGGGATGGGCGAGCAGTACTTC.